The present entry profiles one TCR beta chain with its context. Its cognate antigen is unknown. This specimen comes from a study of OX40 agonist ivuxolimab in advanced cancers. Overall study findings and caveats: The CD4+ and CD8+ T cells in the blood had expanded clonally by week 6 at 0.1 to 3.0 mg/kg. Among the nonresponders, some also had low normalized T-cell clonal expansion. The study found among the lowest clonal expansion in partial responders at 0.1-3.0 mg/kg.

Libraries were prepared by immunoSEQ multiplex PCR; TCRdb keeps only in-frame clonotypes and omits some of them. This sample carries approximately 79,000 clones, less than 90% of them seen once, and the ten largest clones take less than 4%. The TCR sequence derives from an adult with an advanced solid tumor such as melanoma, head and neck, liver or kidney cancer. The sequenced sample was CD4+ or CD8+ T cells sorted from blood, obtained in a trial of the OX40 agonist ivuxolimab.

CDR3 sequence (DNA): TGTGCCTGGAGTGGACAGCGGGGATATCAAGATACGCAGTATTTT. Its protein product is CAWSGQRGYQDTQYF. V gene TRBV30 combines with J gene TRBJ2-3, with 7 bases matching TRBD2. CDR1 and CDR2 from the germline V gene are GTSNPN and SVGIG (reference sequence). The CDR3 has 15 amino acids. J was trimmed by 5 bases and V by 1 base; bases with no gene match: 9. The variable domain in full, completed from reference TRBV30 and TRBJ2-3, reads SQTIHQWPATLVQPVGSPLSLECTVEGTSNPNLYWYRQAAGRGLQLLFYSVGIGQISSEVPQNLSASRPQDRQFILSSKKLLLSDSGFYLCAWSGQRGYQDTQYFGPGTRLTVL.